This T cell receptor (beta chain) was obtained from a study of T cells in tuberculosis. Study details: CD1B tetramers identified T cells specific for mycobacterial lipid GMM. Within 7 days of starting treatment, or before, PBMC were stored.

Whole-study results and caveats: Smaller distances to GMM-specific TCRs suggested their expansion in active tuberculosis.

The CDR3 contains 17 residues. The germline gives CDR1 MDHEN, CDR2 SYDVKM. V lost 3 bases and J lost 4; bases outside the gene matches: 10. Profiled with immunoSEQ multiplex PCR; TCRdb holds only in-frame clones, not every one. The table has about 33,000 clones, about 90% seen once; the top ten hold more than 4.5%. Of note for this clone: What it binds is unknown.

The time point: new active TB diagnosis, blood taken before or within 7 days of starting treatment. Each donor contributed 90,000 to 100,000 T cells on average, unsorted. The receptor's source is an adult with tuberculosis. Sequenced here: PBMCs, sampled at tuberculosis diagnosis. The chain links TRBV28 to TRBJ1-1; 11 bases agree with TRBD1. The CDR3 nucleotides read TGTGCCAGCAGTTTCGGACAGGGGGCAACTATGGGCACTGAAGCTTTCTTT. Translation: CASSFGQGATMGTEAFF.